This T cell receptor (beta chain) appears in the sequencing data of a study of cytomegalovirus exposure and HLA in healthy donors. Germline V gene sequence: CDR1 PRHDT, CDR2 FYEKMQ (reference sequence). CDR3 size: 15 residues. Unmatched junction bases numbered 6, after V lost 2 bases and J lost 4 bases. PCR was performed using 60 Vbeta and 13 Jbeta primers. This table comes from immunoSEQ multiplex PCR, and its TCRdb copy is limited to in-frame clones, with some not included. The table includes 150,000 to 200,000 clones, about 80% detected once. The chain is built from TRBV13 and TRBJ2-3; 7 bases line up with TRBD2. The sequence came from a woman aged 40 to 50 in good health and CMV-seronegative. Sequenced sample: PBMCs. The CDR3 nucleotides read TGTGCCAGCAGCTTAACGCGGGAGAGTCCAGATACGCAGTATTTT. Protein: CASSLTRESPDTQYF. Full variable domain (missing parts from reference TRBV13 and TRBJ2-3): AAGVIQSPRHLIKEKRETATLKCYPIPRHDTVYWYQQGPGQDPQFLISFYEKMQSDKGSIPDRFSAQQFSDYHSELNMSSLELGDSALYFCASSLTRESPDTQYFGPGTRLTVL.